The entry below describes one TCR beta chain. Trimming stripped 6 bases from V and 4 bases from J, with 21 bases between. The germline CDR1 and CDR2 sequences are SGHAT and FQNNGV. The length of the CDR3 is 16 residues. The entry originates in a study of T cell responses to AZD1222 COVID-19 vaccine. TCRdb's copy holds only in-frame clones and misses some; the assay was immunoSEQ multiplex PCR. This sample has about 70,000 clones, with about 85% found just once. This TCR was recovered from an adult who received the AZD1222 COVID-19 vaccine. The starting material was peripheral blood, obtained 28 days after the second AZD1222 dose. The rearrangement uses TRBV11-2 and TRBJ2-5; tentatively, D is TRBD1 (5 bases). CDR3 bases: TGTGCCAGCAGTCCCATCGGGCAGGGCGGAAGAGAGACCCAGTACTTC. Protein product: CASSPIGQGGRETQYF.